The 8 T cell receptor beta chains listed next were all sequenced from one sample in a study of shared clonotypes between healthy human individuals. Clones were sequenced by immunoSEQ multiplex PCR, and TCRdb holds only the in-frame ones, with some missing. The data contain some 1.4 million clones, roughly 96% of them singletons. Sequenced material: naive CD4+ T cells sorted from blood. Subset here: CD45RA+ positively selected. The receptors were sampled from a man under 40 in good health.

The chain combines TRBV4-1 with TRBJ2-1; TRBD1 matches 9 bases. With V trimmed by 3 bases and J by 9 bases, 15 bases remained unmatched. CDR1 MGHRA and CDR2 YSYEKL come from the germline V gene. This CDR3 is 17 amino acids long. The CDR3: CASSQPLRDRDESEQFF. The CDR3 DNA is TGCGCCAGCAGCCAGCCGCTCCGGGACAGGGATGAGAGTGAGCAGTTCTTC.

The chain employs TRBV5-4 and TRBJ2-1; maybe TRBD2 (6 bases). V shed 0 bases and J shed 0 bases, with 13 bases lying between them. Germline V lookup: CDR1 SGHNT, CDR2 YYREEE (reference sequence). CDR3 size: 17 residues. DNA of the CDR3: TGTGCCAGCAGCTTGGGCCCCCCTAGCGTCTCCTACAATGAGCAGTTCTTC. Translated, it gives CASSLGPPSVSYNEQFF.

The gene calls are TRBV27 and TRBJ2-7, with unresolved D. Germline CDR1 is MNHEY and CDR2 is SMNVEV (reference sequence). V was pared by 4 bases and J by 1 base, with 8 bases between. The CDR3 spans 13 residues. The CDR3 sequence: CASSWKASYEQYF. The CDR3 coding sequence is TGTGCCAGCAGTTGGAAGGCTTCCTACGAGCAGTACTTC.

In nucleotides, the CDR3 is TGTGCCAGCAGCTTAGTCTACATGAACACTGAAGCTTTCTTT. It translates to CASSLVYMNTEAFF. This sequence joins TRBV7-2 and TRBJ1-1, with D unresolved. The CDR3 is made up of 14 amino acids. CDR1 is SGHTA, CDR2 FQGNSA, per germline. The V gene lost 1 base and the J gene lost 0 bases, with 6 bases spanning the gap. The whole variable domain, remainder taken from reference TRBV7-2 and TRBJ1-1, is GAGVSQSPSNKVTEKGKDVELRCDPISGHTALYWYRQSLGQGLEFLIYFQGNSAPDKSGLPSDRFSAERTGGSVSTLTIQRTQQEDSAVYLCASSLVYMNTEAFFGQGTRLTVV.

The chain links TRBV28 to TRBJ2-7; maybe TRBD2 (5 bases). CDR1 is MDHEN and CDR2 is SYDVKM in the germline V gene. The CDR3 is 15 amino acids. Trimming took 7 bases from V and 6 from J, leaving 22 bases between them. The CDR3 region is CASTPAPGGLLEQYF. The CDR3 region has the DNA TGTGCCAGCACCCCGGCACCTGGCGGGCTGCTCGAGCAGTACTTC.

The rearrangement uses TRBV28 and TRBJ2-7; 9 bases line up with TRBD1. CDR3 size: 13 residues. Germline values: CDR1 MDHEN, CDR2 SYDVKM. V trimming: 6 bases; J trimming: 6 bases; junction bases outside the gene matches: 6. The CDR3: CASRWTGVREQYF. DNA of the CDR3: TGTGCCAGCAGGTGGACAGGGGTACGCGAGCAGTACTTC.

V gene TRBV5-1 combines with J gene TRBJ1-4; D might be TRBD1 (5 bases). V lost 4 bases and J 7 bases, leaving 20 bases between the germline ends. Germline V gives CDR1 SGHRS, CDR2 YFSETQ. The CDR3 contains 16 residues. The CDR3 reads CASSPGHHGLFEKLFF. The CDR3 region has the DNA TGCGCCAGCAGCCCCGGACATCACGGGCTTTTTGAAAAACTGTTTTTT.

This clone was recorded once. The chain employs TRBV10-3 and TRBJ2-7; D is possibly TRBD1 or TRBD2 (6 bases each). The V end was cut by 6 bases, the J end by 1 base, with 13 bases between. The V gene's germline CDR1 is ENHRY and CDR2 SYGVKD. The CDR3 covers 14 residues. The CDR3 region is CAIRDSGGSYEQYF. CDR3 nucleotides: TGTGCCATCAGGGACAGCGGAGGGTCCTACGAGCAGTACTTC.